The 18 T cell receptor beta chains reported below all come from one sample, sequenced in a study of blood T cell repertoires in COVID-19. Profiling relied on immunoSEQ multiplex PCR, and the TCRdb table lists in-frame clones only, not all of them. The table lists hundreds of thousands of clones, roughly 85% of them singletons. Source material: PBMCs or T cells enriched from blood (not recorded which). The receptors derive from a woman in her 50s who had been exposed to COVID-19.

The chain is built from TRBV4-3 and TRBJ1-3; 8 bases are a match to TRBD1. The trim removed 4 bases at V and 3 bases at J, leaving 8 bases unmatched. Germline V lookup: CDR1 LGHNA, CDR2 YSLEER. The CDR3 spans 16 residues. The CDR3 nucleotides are TGCGCCAGCAGCCCAAGGACAGGGCTAGGTGGAAACACCATATATTTT. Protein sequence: CASSPRTGLGGNTIYF.

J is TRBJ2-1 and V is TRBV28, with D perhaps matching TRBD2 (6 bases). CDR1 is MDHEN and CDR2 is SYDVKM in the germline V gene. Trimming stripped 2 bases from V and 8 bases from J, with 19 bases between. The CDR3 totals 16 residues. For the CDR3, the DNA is TGTGCCAGCAGTTTAGGGGGGTGGGGTTTAGAAGATGAGCAGTTCTTC. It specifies CASSLGGWGLEDEQFF.

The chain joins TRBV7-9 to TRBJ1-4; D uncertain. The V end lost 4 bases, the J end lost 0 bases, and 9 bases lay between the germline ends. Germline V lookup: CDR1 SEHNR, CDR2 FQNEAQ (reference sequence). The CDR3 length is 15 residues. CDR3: CASSSGGTTNEKLFF. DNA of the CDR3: TGTGCCAGCAGCTCCGGAGGGACAACTAATGAAAAACTGTTTTTT.

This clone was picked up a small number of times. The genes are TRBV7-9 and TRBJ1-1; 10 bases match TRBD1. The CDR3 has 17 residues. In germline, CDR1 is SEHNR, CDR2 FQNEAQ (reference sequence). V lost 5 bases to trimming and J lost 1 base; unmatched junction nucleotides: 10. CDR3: CASSPKGRTGGNTEAFF. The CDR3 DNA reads TGTGCCAGCAGCCCCAAAGGCCGGACAGGGGGGAACACTGAAGCTTTCTTT.

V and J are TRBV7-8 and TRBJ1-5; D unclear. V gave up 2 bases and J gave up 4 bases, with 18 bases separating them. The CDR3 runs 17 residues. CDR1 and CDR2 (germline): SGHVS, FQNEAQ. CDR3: CASSLRSRASGNQPQHF. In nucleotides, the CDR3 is TGTGCCAGCAGCTTACGATCCCGGGCCTCGGGGAATCAGCCCCAGCATTTT.

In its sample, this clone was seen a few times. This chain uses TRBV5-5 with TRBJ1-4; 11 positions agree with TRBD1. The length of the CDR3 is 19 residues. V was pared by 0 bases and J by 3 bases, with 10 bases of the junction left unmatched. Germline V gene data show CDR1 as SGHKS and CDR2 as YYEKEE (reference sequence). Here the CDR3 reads CASSLGTGGSLSSNEKLFF. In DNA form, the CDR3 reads TGTGCCAGCAGCTTGGGGACAGGGGGCTCCCTTTCTTCTAATGAAAAACTGTTTTTT.

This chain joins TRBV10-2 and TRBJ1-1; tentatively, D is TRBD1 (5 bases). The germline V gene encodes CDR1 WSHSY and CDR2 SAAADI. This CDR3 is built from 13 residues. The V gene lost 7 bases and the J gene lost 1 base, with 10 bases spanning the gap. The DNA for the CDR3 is TGCGCCAGCACGGGCCAGGGGAACACTGAAGCTTTCTTT. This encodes CASTGQGNTEAFF.

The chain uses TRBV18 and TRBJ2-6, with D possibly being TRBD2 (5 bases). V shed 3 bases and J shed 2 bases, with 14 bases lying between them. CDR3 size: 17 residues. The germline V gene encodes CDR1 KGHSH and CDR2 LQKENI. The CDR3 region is CASSPRRVGAGANVLTF. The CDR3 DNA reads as TGTGCCAGCTCACCCCGAAGGGTGGGAGCTGGGGCCAACGTCCTGACTTTC.

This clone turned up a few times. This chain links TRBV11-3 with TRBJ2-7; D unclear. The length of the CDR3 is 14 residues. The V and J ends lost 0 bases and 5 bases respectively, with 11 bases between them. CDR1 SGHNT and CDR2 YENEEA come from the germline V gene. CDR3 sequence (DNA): TGTGCCAGCAGCTTAGATCCAGGTGCCAACGAGCAGTACTTC. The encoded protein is CASSLDPGANEQYF.

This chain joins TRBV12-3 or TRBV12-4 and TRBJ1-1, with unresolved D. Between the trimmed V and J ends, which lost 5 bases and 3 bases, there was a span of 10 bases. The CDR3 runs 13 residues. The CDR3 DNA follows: TGTGCCAGCAGTCTCGAGGGCGACACTGAAGCTTTCTTT. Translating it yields CASSLEGDTEAFF.

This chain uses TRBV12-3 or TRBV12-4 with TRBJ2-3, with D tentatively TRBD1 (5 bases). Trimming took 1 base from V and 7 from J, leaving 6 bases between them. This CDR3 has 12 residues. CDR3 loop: CASSLEGNTQYF. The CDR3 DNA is TGTGCCAGCAGTTTAGAGGGGAATACGCAGTATTTT.

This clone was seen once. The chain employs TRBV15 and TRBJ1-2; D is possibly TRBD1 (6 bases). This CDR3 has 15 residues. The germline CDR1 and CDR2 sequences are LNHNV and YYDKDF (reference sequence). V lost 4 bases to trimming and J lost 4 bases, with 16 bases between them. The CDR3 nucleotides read TGTGCCACCAGCACCCAGATCACAGGGCCCTATGGCTACACCTTC. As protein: CATSTQITGPYGYTF.

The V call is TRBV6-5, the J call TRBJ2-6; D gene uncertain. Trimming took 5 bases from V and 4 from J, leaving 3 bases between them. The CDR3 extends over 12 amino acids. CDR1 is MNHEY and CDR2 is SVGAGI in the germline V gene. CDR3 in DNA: TGTGCCAGCAGTCTCGGGGCCAACGTCCTGACTTTC. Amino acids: CASSLGANVLTF.

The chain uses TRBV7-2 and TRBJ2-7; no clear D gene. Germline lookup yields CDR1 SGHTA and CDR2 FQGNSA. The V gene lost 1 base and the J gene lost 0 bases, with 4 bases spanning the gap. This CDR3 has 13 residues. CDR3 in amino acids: CASSLVSSYEQYF. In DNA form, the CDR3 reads TGTGCCAGCAGCTTAGTGAGCTCCTACGAGCAGTACTTC.

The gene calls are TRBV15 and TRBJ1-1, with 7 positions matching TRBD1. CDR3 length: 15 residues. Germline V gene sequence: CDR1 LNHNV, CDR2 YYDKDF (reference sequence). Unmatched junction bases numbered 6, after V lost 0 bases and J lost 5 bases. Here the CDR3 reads CATSREVKGATEAFF. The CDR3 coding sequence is TGTGCCACCAGCAGAGAAGTAAAGGGGGCGACTGAAGCTTTCTTT.

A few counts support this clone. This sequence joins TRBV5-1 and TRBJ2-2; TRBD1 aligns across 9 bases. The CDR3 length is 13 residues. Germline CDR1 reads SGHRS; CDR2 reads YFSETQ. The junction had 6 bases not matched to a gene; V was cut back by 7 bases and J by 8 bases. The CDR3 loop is CASGGQGRGELFF. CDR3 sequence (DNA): TGCGCCAGCGGCGGACAGGGGCGAGGGGAGCTGTTTTTT.

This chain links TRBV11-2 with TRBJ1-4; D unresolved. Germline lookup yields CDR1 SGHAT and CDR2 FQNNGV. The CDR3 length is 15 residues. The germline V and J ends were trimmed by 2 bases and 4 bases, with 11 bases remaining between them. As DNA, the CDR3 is TGTGCCAGCAGCTTATTCCGGGGAAGTAATGAAAAACTGTTTTTT. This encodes CASSLFRGSNEKLFF.

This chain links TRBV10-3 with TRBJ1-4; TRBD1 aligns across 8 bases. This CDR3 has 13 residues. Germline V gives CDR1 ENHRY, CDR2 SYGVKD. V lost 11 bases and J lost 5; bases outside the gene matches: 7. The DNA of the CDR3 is TGTGCCTCGCAGGACAGGGTGAATGAAAAACTGTTTTTT. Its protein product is CASQDRVNEKLFF.